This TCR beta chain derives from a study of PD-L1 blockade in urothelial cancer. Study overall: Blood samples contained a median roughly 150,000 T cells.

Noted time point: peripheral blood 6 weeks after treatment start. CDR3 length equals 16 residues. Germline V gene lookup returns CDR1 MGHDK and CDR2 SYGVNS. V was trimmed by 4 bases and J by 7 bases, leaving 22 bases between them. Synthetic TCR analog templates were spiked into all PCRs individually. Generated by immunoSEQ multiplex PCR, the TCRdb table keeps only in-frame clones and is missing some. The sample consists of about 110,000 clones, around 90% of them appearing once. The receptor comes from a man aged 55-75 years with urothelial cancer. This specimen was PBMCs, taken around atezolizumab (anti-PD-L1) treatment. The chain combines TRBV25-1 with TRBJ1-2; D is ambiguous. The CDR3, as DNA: TGTGCCAGCAGTGGCCCCCGGTTTGGGCCCCTGGGTGGCTACACCTTC. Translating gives CASSGPRFGPLGGYTF.